The 3 T cell receptor beta chains below come from one sample, sequenced in a study of T cell changes during pregnancy in multiple sclerosis. Produced via immunoSEQ multiplex PCR; TCRdb's table is partial and in-frame only. The table has approximately 130,000 clones, roughly 95% seen once. The source material was peripheral blood, sampled after pregnancy. The receptors stem from a female donor with multiple sclerosis, enrolled in a pregnancy study.

This sequence joins TRBV12-5 and TRBJ2-1; 8 nucleotides agree with TRBD2. There are 14 residues in the CDR3. Germline CDR1 and CDR2: LGHNT and FRNRAP. V gave up 6 bases and J gave up 6 bases; unmatched junction bases: 7. The CDR3 protein is CASGSSGGGNEQFF. CDR3 nucleotide sequence: TGTGCTAGTGGATCCTCCGGGGGGGGCAATGAGCAGTTCTTC. Variable domain in full (rest from reference TRBV12-5 and TRBJ2-1): DARVTQTPRHKVTEMGQEVTMRCQPILGHNTVFWYRQTMMQGLELLAYFRNRAPLDDSGMPKDRFSAEMPDATLATLKIQPSEPRDSAVYFCASGSSGGGNEQFFGPGTRLTVL.

The chain has TRBV28 and TRBJ2-7; 7 bases are a match to TRBD1. This CDR3 region has 16 residues. Trimming removed 5 bases from V and 0 bases from J; junction bases left unmatched: 10. The germline gives CDR1 MDHEN, CDR2 SYDVKM. CDR3 residues: CASSIIRDSSSYEQYF. The CDR3 nucleotides are TGTGCCAGCAGTATTATCCGGGACAGCTCCTCCTACGAGCAGTACTTC.

V gene TRBV7-2 combines with J gene TRBJ2-2; maybe TRBD1 (6 bases). The CDR3 is 14 amino acids. Trimming pared 1 base from V and 5 bases from J, leaving 8 bases between. Germline CDR1 and CDR2: SGHTA and FQGNSA. The chain's CDR3 is CASSLGGRTGELFF. In DNA form, the CDR3 reads TGTGCCAGCAGCTTAGGGGGGCGTACCGGGGAGCTGTTTTTT.